Below are 15 T cell receptor beta chains sequenced from a single sample in a study of regulatory T cells in long-lasting Graves disease. Investigators prepared the TCR beta libraries by applying iRepertoire HTBI primers and Arm-PCR of CDR3 regions. TCRdb redid the calling of the multiplex PCR reads with MiXCR, one entry per CDR3 protein. The sample includes under 800,000 distinct CDR3 sequences, 16% of them seen just once. Time point indicated: newly diagnosed GD, antithyroid drugs for less than 3 months. Researchers made the TCR library from RNA that was extracted from PBMCs. In addition, the sample was reused for a study of T cells in Graves' hyperthyroidism and ophthalmopathy.

The sequencing here drew on peripheral blood mononuclear cells (PBMCs), taken at new diagnosis, from a patient treated with antithyroid drugs. The receptors shown here come from a woman in her thirties with Graves disease.

This clonotype has just a few counts. V and J are TRBV20-1 and TRBJ2-1; D is uncertain. The V gene lost 1 base and the J gene lost 6 bases, with 10 bases spanning the gap. Per germline, CDR1 DFQATT and CDR2 SNEGSKA (reference sequence). The CDR3 covers 13 residues. The CDR3 coding sequence is TGCAGTGCTAGAGCCGCTGGTCCCAATGAGCAGTTCTTC. Its translation is CSARAAGPNEQFF.

The chain recombines TRBV19 with TRBJ1-2, with D unclear. V was shortened by 5 bases and J by 5 bases, with 15 bases between the two germline ends. The CDR3 has 14 amino acids. Germline lookup yields CDR1 LNHDA and CDR2 SQIVND (reference sequence). The CDR3, as DNA: TGTGCCAGTAGTTCTGGGTCCCAGCTATATGGCTACACCTTC. Translating it yields CASSSGSQLYGYTF.

This chain uses TRBV15 with TRBJ2-7; tentative D call: TRBD2 (6 bases). Germline V gives CDR1 LNHNV, CDR2 YYDKDF (reference sequence). This CDR3 is 15 amino acids long. V lost 0 bases to trimming and J lost 6 bases, with 15 bases between them. CDR3 sequence: CATSRDYGGEGEQYF. The CDR3, as DNA: TGTGCCACCAGCAGAGATTACGGGGGAGAGGGCGAGCAGTACTTC.

The sample holds many counts of this clonotype. This chain connects TRBV12-3 or TRBV12-4 to TRBJ2-2, with D possibly matching TRBD2 (7 bases). V was shortened by 6 bases and J by 1 base, with 12 bases between the two germline ends. The CDR3 runs to 15 residues. CDR3: CASRRAGQNTGELFF. The CDR3 nucleotides read TGTGCCAGCAGGCGAGCGGGACAGAACACCGGGGAGCTGTTTTTT.

V is TRBV20-1 and J is TRBJ2-2; 15 nucleotides align to TRBD2. Trimming cost V 0 bases and J 6 bases; bases outside gene matches: 2. The CDR3 spans 16 residues. CDR1 is DFQATT, CDR2 SNEGSKA, per germline (reference sequence). CDR3 residues: CSAREGLAGGPGELFF. CDR3 DNA sequence: TGCAGTGCTAGAGAGGGACTAGCGGGAGGACCCGGGGAGCTGTTTTTT.

At least ten counts were recorded for this clonotype. The genes are TRBV2 and TRBJ2-2, with 11 bases matching TRBD2. This CDR3 region has 15 residues. V was pared by 3 bases and J by 8 bases, with 5 bases of the junction left unmatched. CDR1 and CDR2 (germline): SNHLY, FYNNEI. CDR3 DNA sequence: TGTGCCAGCAGTGATGCACTAGCGGGGGCGGGGGAGCTGTTTTTT. It is translated as CASSDALAGAGELFF.

This clonotype was detected a few times. The rearrangement links TRBV5-1 to TRBJ2-6, with D perhaps matching TRBD1 or TRBD2 (5 bases each). Trimming removed 0 bases at V and 2 bases at J, with 9 bases between. Germline CDR1 and CDR2: SGHRS and YFSETQ. There are 16 residues in the CDR3. The CDR3 spells CASSLGGEAGANVLTF. CDR3 sequence (DNA): TGCGCCAGCAGCTTGGGAGGGGAAGCTGGGGCCAACGTCCTGACTTTC.

This clonotype was counted many times. The rearrangement uses TRBV6-1 and TRBJ2-7; 9 bases map to TRBD1. Trimming removed 4 bases from V and 4 bases from J; junction bases left unmatched: 14. The CDR3 totals 17 residues. Germline V lookup: CDR1 MNHNS, CDR2 SASEGT. CDR3 in amino acids: CASSAAVGTGTVYEQYF. For the CDR3, the DNA is TGTGCCAGCAGTGCCGCGGTTGGGACAGGGACAGTTTACGAGCAGTACTTC.

The DNA of the CDR3 is TGTGCCAGCAGCCAAGATGTATACGGACCCGGGGAGCTGTTTTTT. This codes for CASSQDVYGPGELFF. This sequence joins TRBV3-1 and TRBJ2-2; D ambiguous. Germline V lookup: CDR1 LGHDT, CDR2 YNNKEL (reference sequence). V was pared by 0 bases and J by 6 bases, with 11 bases between. CDR3 length equals 15 residues.

V gene TRBV20-1 combines with J gene TRBJ2-3; TRBD2 aligns across 9 bases. The ends lost 2 bases at V and 2 bases at J; junction bases unmatched: 5. Germline-derived CDR1 and CDR2 are DFQATT and SNEGSKA (reference sequence). The CDR3 runs 15 residues. The CDR3 protein is CSARRLAGTTDTQYF. The DNA for the CDR3 is TGCAGTGCTAGACGCCTAGCGGGGACCACAGATACGCAGTATTTT.

The chain recombines TRBV2 with TRBJ1-4; no firm D call. Trimming removed 6 bases from V and 2 bases from J, with 7 bases in between. The CDR3 is 13 residues long. Germline CDR1 and CDR2: SNHLY and FYNNEI. The CDR3 loop is CASRGGTNEKLFF. The CDR3 bases are TGTGCCAGCAGGGGAGGTACTAATGAAAAACTGTTTTTT.

The table lists this clonotype with many counts. This rearrangement joins TRBV11-2 to TRBJ2-1; 13 nucleotides agree with TRBD2. The CDR3 runs to 18 residues. V was clipped by 4 bases and J by 7 bases; unmatched bases: 13. Germline assignment: CDR1 SGHAT and CDR2 FQNNGV. CDR3 residues: CASSSLRTSGSIRNEQFF. CDR3 nucleotides: TGTGCCAGCAGCTCCCTTCGGACTAGCGGGAGTATAAGGAATGAGCAGTTCTTC.

The gene calls are TRBV5-1 and TRBJ2-6; D gene unclear. Germline-derived CDR1 and CDR2 are SGHRS and YFSETQ. CDR3 length: 15 residues. The V end was cut by 3 bases, the J end by 3 bases, with 10 bases between. The CDR3 DNA is TGCGCCAGCAGCTCGACTTCCCTTGGGGCCAACGTCCTGACTTTC. This gives the protein CASSSTSLGANVLTF.

The V call is TRBV30, the J call TRBJ1-5; no clear D gene. V lost 3 bases to trimming and J lost 3 bases, with 6 bases between them. Looked up from germline, CDR1 is GTSNPN and CDR2 is SVGIG (reference sequence). This CDR3 spans 12 amino acids. The CDR3: CAWRQPNQPQHF. CDR3 DNA: TGTGCCTGGAGACAGCCCAATCAGCCCCAGCATTTT.

This clonotype appeared many times. V usage is TRBV28 and J usage is TRBJ2-7, with D perhaps TRBD1 (6 bases). Trimming stripped 8 bases from V and 4 bases from J, with 15 bases between. The CDR3 sequence is 13 residues long. Germline assignment: CDR1 MDHEN and CDR2 SYDVKM. The CDR3 DNA sequence: TGTGCCAGCTCCGCCAGGGGCCATTACGAGCAGTACTTC. This translates into CASSARGHYEQYF.